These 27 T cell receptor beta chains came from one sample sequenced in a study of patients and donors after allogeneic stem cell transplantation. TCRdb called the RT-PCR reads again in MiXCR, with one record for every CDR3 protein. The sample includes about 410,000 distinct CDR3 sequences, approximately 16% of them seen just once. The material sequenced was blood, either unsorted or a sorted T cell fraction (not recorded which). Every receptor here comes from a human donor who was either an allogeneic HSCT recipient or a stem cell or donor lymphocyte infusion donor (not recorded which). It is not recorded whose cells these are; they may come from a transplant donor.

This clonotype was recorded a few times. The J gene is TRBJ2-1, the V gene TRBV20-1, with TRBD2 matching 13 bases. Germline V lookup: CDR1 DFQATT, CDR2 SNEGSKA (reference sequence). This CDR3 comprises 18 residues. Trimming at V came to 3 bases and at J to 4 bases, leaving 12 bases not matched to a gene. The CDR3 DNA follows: TGCAGTGCTAGCCGACTAATCGGGACTAGCGGGATATACAATGAGCAGTTCTTC. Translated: CSASRLIGTSGIYNEQFF.

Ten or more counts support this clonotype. CDR3 amino acids: CASSSYRDLAKNIQYF. The CDR3, as DNA: TGTGCCAGCAGTTCCTACAGGGACTTAGCCAAAAACATTCAGTACTTC. The chain employs TRBV12-3 or TRBV12-4 and TRBJ2-4, with D perhaps given as TRBD1 or TRBD2 (6 bases each). With 4 bases removed from V and 0 bases from J, the gap between germline ends came to 13 bases. The CDR3 runs to 16 residues.

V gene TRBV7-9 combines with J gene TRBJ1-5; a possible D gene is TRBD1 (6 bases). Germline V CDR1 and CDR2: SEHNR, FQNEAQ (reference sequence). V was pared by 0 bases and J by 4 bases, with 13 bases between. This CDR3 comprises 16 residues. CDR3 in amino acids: CASSLAGQGQNQPQHF. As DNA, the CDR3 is TGTGCCAGCAGCTTAGCGGGGCAGGGGCAAAATCAGCCCCAGCATTTT.

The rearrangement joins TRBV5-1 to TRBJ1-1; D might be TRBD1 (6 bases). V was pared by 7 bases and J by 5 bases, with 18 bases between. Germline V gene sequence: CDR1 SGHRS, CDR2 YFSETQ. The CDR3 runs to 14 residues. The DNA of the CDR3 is TGCGCCAGCTCGAAATTGCAGGGGTTGACTGAAGCTTTCTTT. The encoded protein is CASSKLQGLTEAFF.

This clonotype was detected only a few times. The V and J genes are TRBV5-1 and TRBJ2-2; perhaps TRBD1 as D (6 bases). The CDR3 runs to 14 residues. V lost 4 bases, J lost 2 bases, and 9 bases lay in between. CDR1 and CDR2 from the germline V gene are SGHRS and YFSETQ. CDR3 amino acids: CASSPGHNTGELFF. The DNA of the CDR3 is TGCGCCAGCAGCCCGGGACACAACACCGGGGAGCTGTTTTTT.

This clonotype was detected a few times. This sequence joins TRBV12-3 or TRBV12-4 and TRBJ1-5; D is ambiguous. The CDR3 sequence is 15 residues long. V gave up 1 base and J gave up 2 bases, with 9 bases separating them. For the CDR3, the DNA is TGTGCCAGCAGTTTAGGACAAAGCGGCAATCAGCCCCAGCATTTT. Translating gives CASSLGQSGNQPQHF.

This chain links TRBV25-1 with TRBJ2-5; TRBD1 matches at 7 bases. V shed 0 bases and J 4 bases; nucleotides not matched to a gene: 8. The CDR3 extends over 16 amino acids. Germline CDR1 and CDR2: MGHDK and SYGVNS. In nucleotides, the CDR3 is TGTGCCAGCAGTGAATACCAAACAGGGGCGAGAGAGACCCAGTACTTC. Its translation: CASSEYQTGARETQYF.

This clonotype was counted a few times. The CDR3: CASSLQRTSGSSYNEQFF. In DNA, the CDR3 is TGCGCCAGCAGCCTCCAAAGGACTAGCGGGAGCTCCTACAATGAGCAGTTCTTC. The J gene is TRBJ2-1, the V gene TRBV5-1; 13 bases are shared with TRBD2. V was clipped by 4 bases and J by 0 bases; unmatched bases: 7. The CDR3 covers 18 residues. CDR1 and CDR2 from the germline V gene are SGHRS and YFSETQ.

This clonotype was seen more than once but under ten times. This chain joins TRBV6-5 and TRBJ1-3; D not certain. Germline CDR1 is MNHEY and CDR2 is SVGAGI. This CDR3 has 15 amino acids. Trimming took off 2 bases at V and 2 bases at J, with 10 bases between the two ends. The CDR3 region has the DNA TGTGCCAGCAGTTACCCTCAGGTCACTGGAAACACCATATATTTT. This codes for CASSYPQVTGNTIYF.

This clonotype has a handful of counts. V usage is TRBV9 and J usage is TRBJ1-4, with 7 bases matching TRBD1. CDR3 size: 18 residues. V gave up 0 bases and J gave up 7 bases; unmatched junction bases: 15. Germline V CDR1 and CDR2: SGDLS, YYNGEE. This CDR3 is CASSVGPSTGTDTEKLFF. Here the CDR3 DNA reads TGTGCCAGCAGCGTAGGTCCCTCTACCGGGACAGATACTGAAAAACTGTTTTTT.

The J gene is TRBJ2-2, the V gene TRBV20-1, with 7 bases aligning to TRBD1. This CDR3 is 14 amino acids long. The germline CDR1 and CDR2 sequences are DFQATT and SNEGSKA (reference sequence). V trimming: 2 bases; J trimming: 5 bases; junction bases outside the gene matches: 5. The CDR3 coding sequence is TGCAGTGCTAGAAGACAGGGTAAAACCGGGGAGCTGTTTTTT. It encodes CSARRQGKTGELFF.

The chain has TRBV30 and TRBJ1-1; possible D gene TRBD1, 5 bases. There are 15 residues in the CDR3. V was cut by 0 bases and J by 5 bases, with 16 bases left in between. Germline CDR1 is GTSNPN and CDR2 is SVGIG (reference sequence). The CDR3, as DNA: TGTGCCTGGAGTGTGCGTGGCAGGGCGGGGACTGAAGCTTTCTTT. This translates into CAWSVRGRAGTEAFF.

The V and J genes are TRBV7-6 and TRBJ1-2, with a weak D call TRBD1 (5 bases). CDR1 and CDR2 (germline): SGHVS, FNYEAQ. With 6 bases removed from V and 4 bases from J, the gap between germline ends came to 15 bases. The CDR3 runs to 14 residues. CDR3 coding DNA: TGTGCCAGCAGTGACCCCTTGGACATCTATGGCTACACCTTC. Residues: CASSDPLDIYGYTF.

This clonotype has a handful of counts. The CDR3 nucleotides read TGTGCCAGCACTCCACTGGGACGGTCGAACACTGAAGCTTTCTTT. Translated: CASTPLGRSNTEAFF. V and J are TRBV27 and TRBJ1-1, with a tentative D call TRBD1 (5 bases). The CDR3 spans 15 residues. In germline, CDR1 is MNHEY, CDR2 SMNVEV (reference sequence). V lost 7 bases, J lost 1 base, and 16 bases lay in between.

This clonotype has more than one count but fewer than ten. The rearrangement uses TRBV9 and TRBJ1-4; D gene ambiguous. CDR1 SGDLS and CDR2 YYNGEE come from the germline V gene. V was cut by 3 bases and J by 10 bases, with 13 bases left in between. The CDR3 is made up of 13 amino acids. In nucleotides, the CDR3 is TGTGCCAGCAGCGAGGAGGGATTGGGAAAACTGTTTTTT. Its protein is CASSEEGLGKLFF.

This CDR3 is CASSFWDRSNEQYF. The CDR3 region has the DNA TGTGCCAGCAGCTTCTGGGACCGGTCTAACGAGCAGTACTTC. The J gene is TRBJ2-7, the V gene TRBV5-6, with D possibly called TRBD1 or TRBD2 (5 bases each). Trimming removed 2 bases at V and 5 bases at J, with 14 bases between. Germline loops: CDR1 SGHDT, CDR2 YYEEEE. The CDR3 sequence is 14 residues long.

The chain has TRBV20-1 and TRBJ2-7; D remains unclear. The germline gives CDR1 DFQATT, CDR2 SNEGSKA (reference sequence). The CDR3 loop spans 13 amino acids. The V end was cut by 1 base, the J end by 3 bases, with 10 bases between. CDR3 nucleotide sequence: TGCAGTGCTAGAGGCGGCAACTTCTACGAGCAGTACTTC. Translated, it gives CSARGGNFYEQYF.

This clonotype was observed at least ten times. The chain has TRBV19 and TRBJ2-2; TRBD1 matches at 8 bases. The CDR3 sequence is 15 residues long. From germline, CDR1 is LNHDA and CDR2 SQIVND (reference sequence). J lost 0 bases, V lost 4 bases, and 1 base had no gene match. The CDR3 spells CASSRGQANTGELFF. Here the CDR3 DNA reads TGTGCCAGTAGTAGGGGACAGGCGAACACCGGGGAGCTGTTTTTT.

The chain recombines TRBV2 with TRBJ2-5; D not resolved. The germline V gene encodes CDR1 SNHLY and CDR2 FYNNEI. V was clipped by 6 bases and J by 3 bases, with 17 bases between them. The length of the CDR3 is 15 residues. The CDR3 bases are TGTGCCAGCAGGGAGTGGCTGATTAAAAAAGAGACCCAGTACTTC. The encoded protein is CASREWLIKKETQYF.

CDR3 nucleotide sequence: TGTGCCAGCAGCTTAGCCCAAGGGGGAGAGACCCAGTACTTC. It is translated as CASSLAQGGETQYF. This chain connects TRBV7-9 to TRBJ2-5, with a tentative D call TRBD1 (6 bases). Germline lookup yields CDR1 SEHNR and CDR2 FQNEAQ (reference sequence). This CDR3 is 14 amino acids long. V was trimmed by 0 bases and J by 4 bases, leaving 9 bases between them. Full variable domain (remainder filled in from reference TRBV7-9 and TRBJ2-5): DTGVSQNPRHKITKRGQNVTFRCDPISEHNRLYWYRQTLGQGPEFLTYFQNEAQLEKSRLLSDRFSAERPKGSFSTLEIQRTEQGDSAMYLCASSLAQGGETQYFGPGTRLLVL.

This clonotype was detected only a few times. CDR3 residues: CASSLIAGEDGYTF. CDR3 DNA: TGCGCCAGCAGCTTGATCGCCGGCGAGGATGGCTACACCTTC. The chain uses TRBV5-1 and TRBJ1-2, with D hard to call. Germline CDR1 SGHRS, CDR2 YFSETQ. V lost 1 base to trimming and J lost 6 bases, with 13 bases between them. The CDR3 runs to 14 residues.

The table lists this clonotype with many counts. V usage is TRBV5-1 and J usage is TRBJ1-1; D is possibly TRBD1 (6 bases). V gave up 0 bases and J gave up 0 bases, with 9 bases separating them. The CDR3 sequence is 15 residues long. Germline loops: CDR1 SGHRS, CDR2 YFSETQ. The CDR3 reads CASSLGRGMNTEAFF. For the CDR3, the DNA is TGCGCCAGCAGCTTGGGCAGGGGTATGAACACTGAAGCTTTCTTT.

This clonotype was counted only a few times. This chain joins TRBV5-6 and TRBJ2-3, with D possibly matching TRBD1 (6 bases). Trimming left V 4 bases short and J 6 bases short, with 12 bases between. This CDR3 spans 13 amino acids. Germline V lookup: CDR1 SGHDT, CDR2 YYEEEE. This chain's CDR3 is CASSIHRVDTQYF. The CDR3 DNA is TGTGCCAGCAGCATTCACAGGGTGGATACGCAGTATTTT.

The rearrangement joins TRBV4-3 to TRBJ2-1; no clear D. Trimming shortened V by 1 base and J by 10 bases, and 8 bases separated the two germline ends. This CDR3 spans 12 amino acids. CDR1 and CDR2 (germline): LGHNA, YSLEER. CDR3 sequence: CASSQVVGEQFF. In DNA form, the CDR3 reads TGCGCCAGCAGCCAAGTGGTAGGGGAGCAGTTCTTC.

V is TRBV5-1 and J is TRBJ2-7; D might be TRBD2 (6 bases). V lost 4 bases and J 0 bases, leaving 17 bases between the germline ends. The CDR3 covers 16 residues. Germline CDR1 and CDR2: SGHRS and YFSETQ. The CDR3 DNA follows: TGCGCCAGCAGCCTGTACGGTGGGACTGCCTCCTACGAGCAGTACTTC. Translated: CASSLYGGTASYEQYF. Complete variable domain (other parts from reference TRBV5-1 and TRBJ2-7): KAGVTQTPRYLIKTRGQQVTLSCSPISGHRSVSWYQQTPGQGLQFLFEYFSETQRNKGNFPGRFSGRQFSNSRSEMNVSTLELGDSALYLCASSLYGGTASYEQYFGPGTRLTVT.

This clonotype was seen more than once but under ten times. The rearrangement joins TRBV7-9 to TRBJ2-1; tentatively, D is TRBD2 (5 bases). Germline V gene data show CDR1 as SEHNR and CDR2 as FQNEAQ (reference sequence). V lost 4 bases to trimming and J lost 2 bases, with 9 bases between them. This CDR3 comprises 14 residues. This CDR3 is CASSSRGTYNEQFF. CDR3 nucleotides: TGTGCCAGCAGCTCCAGAGGGACCTACAATGAGCAGTTCTTC.

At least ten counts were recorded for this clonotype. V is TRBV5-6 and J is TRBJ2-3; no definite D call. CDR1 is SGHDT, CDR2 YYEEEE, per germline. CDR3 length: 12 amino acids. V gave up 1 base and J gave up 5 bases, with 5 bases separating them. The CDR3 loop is CASSLSLDTQYF. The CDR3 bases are TGTGCCAGCAGCTTGTCCCTAGATACGCAGTATTTT.